What follows are 25 T cell receptor beta chains derived from one specimen sequenced in a study of blood T cell repertoires in COVID-19. Clones were read by immunoSEQ multiplex PCR, and TCRdb kept only the in-frame ones, dropping some. The sample shows about 430,000 clones, more than 75% of them seen only once. The sequenced material came from PBMCs or T cells enriched from blood (not recorded which). The source is a woman under 40 with acute COVID-19.

The gene calls are TRBV11-3 and TRBJ1-5; TRBD1 is a possible D gene (6 bases). This CDR3 has 19 amino acids. Germline CDR1 is SGHNT and CDR2 is YENEEA. V was trimmed by 0 bases and J by 7 bases, leaving 25 bases between them. CDR3 DNA: TGTGCCAGCAGCTTAGAATGGGGCAGGGGACCCCAGCCAAGCCAGCCCCAGCATTTT. Encoded protein: CASSLEWGRGPQPSQPQHF.

The chain carries TRBV28 and TRBJ2-7; no reliable D call. This CDR3 comprises 13 residues. Germline V gene lookup returns CDR1 MDHEN and CDR2 SYDVKM. V was pared by 5 bases and J by 9 bases, with 17 bases between. The CDR3 sequence is CASSPPPASVQYF. In nucleotides, the CDR3 is TGTGCCAGCAGTCCCCCCCCTGCGTCGGTGCAGTACTTC. Full variable domain (rest looked up from reference TRBV28 and TRBJ2-7): DVKVTQSSRYLVKRTGEKVFLECVQDMDHENMFWYRQDPGLGLRLIYFSYDVKMKEKGDIPEGYSVSREKKERFSLILESASTNQTSMYLCASSPPPASVQYFGPGTRLTVT.

The chain couples TRBV10-2 to TRBJ1-1; no firm D call. V lost 8 bases and J lost 4, with 11 bases in between. The germline V gene encodes CDR1 WSHSY and CDR2 SAAADI. The CDR3 extends over 12 amino acids. The CDR3 here is CASLAEPTEAFF. The CDR3 region has the DNA TGCGCCAGCTTAGCCGAGCCCACTGAAGCTTTCTTT.

The chain employs TRBV29-1 and TRBJ2-1; possibly TRBD1 for D (6 bases). Germline CDR1 is SQVTM and CDR2 is ANQGSEA. This CDR3 spans 13 amino acids. Trimming removed 3 bases from V and 12 bases from J, with 18 bases in between. The CDR3 DNA follows: TGCAGCGTTGATGACCTGGACAGTGTTTGGCAGTTCTTC. This sequence encodes CSVDDLDSVWQFF.

This clone showed up just once. This chain uses TRBV4-3 with TRBJ2-2; 8 positions match TRBD1. Trimming took 0 bases from V and 4 from J; bases not matched to a gene: 10. Germline CDR1 and CDR2: LGHNA and YSLEER. The CDR3 extends over 18 amino acids. The CDR3 loop reads CASSQDYRQGAVTGELFF. Written as DNA, the CDR3 is TGCGCCAGCAGCCAAGATTACAGGCAGGGGGCGGTCACCGGGGAGCTGTTTTTT.

The chain joins TRBV9 to TRBJ2-7, with TRBD2 as a possible D gene (6 bases). Germline V lookup: CDR1 SGDLS, CDR2 YYNGEE. The V end was cut by 0 bases, the J end by 2 bases, with 12 bases between. The CDR3 consists of 15 residues. The CDR3 DNA reads TGTGCCAGCAGCGTAGGGGCGGGGTCGGCCTACGAGCAGTACTTC. It codes for CASSVGAGSAYEQYF.

V is TRBV5-4 and J is TRBJ2-5; D is possibly TRBD2 (5 bases). With 1 base removed from V and 5 bases from J, the gap between germline ends came to 18 bases. The CDR3 is made up of 16 amino acids. The germline CDR1 and CDR2 sequences are SGHNT and YYREEE (reference sequence). The CDR3 is CASSLWGEGLFETQYF. CDR3 coding DNA: TGTGCCAGCAGCTTGTGGGGAGAGGGCCTATTCGAGACCCAGTACTTC. Looking up the rest from reference TRBV5-4 and TRBJ2-5 gives the full variable domain: ETGVTQSPTHLIKTRGQQVTLRCSSQSGHNTVSWYQQALGQGPQFIFQYYREEENGRGNFPPRFSGLQFPNYSSELNVNALELDDSALYLCASSLWGEGLFETQYFGPGTRLLVL.

The V and J genes are TRBV7-2 and TRBJ1-2, with TRBD1 matching 7 bases. Germline V gives CDR1 SGHTA, CDR2 FQGNSA. Trimming at V came to 6 bases and at J to 4 bases, leaving 11 bases not matched to a gene. The CDR3 runs to 15 residues. The CDR3 sequence is CASSLSDRQIYGYTF. CDR3 nucleotide sequence: TGTGCCAGCAGTCTATCGGACAGGCAAATCTATGGCTACACCTTC.

The rearrangement joins TRBV6-2 or TRBV6-3 to TRBJ2-3, with 8 bases matching TRBD2. V lost 4 bases to trimming and J lost 1 base; unmatched junction nucleotides: 4. Per germline, CDR1 MNHEY and CDR2 SVGEGT. The CDR3 loop spans 15 amino acids. CDR3 sequence reads: CASSSGTRGTDTQYF. The CDR3 nucleotides read TGTGCCAGCAGTTCCGGGACTAGGGGCACAGATACGCAGTATTTT.

J is TRBJ1-2 and V is TRBV18; 9 bases line up with TRBD1. J gave up 8 bases and V 6 bases, and 10 bases lay outside the gene matches. The CDR3 consists of 14 residues. Germline V gene sequence: CDR1 KGHSH, CDR2 LQKENI. The CDR3 bases are TGTGCCAGCTCCCTGGGACAGGGAGAATCCGGCTACACCTTC. Its protein product is CASSLGQGESGYTF.

The chain joins TRBV7-2 to TRBJ2-7; 7 nucleotides agree with TRBD2. Germline V gene data show CDR1 as SGHTA and CDR2 as FQGNSA. The CDR3 is 15 amino acids. The V segment lost 1 base and the J segment 0 bases; nucleotides outside the gene matches: 3. This CDR3 reads CASSLGLATSYEQYF. The CDR3 bases are TGTGCCAGCAGCTTAGGACTAGCCACCTCCTACGAGCAGTACTTC. Full variable domain (remainder filled in from reference TRBV7-2 and TRBJ2-7): GAGVSQSPSNKVTEKGKDVELRCDPISGHTALYWYRQSLGQGLEFLIYFQGNSAPDKSGLPSDRFSAERTGGSVSTLTIQRTQQEDSAVYLCASSLGLATSYEQYFGPGTRLTVT.

The sample holds one count of this clone. The J gene is TRBJ2-1, the V gene TRBV5-1; D may be TRBD1 (6 bases). The CDR3 consists of 15 residues. V was pared by 3 bases and J by 0 bases, with 10 bases between. Germline lookup yields CDR1 SGHRS and CDR2 YFSETQ. The CDR3 DNA is TGCGCCAGCAGCTCTGGACAGAGCTCCTACAATGAGCAGTTCTTC. As protein: CASSSGQSSYNEQFF. The entire variable domain, with the rest obtained from reference TRBV5-1 and TRBJ2-1, is as follows: KAGVTQTPRYLIKTRGQQVTLSCSPISGHRSVSWYQQTPGQGLQFLFEYFSETQRNKGNFPGRFSGRQFSNSRSEMNVSTLELGDSALYLCASSSGQSSYNEQFFGPGTRLTVL.

The chain couples TRBV21-1 to TRBJ2-7; whether TRBD1, the table's D call, matches the DNA was not checked. TRBV21-1 is a known pseudogene. There are 15 residues in the CDR3. As DNA, the CDR3 is TGTGCCAGCAGCAAACGACAGGGCAGCTCCTACGAGCAGTACTTC. Translating gives CASSKRQGSSYEQYF.

V gene TRBV5-1 combines with J gene TRBJ1-1, with D unresolved. The germline V and J ends were trimmed by 0 bases and 1 base, with 7 bases remaining between them. Germline V gene sequence: CDR1 SGHRS, CDR2 YFSETQ. The CDR3 has 14 amino acids. CDR3 region: CASSLARQNTEAFF. The CDR3, as DNA: TGCGCCAGCAGCTTGGCGCGTCAGAACACTGAAGCTTTCTTT.

The chain carries TRBV11-2 and TRBJ1-4; TRBD1 aligns across 9 bases. Trimming cost V 1 base and J 7 bases; bases outside gene matches: 4. CDR1 is SGHAT, CDR2 FQNNGV, per germline. The CDR3 loop spans 15 amino acids. The CDR3: CASSLAGTGSEKLFF. In DNA, the CDR3 is TGTGCCAGCAGCTTAGCTGGGACAGGGAGTGAAAAACTGTTTTTT.

The chain is built from TRBV10-3 and TRBJ1-1, with 7 bases matching TRBD1. CDR3 length: 14 residues. Germline CDR1 reads ENHRY; CDR2 reads SYGVKD. The V segment lost 6 bases and the J segment 5 bases; nucleotides outside the gene matches: 9. CDR3 nucleotide sequence: TGTGCCATCAGGGGAACAGGGGACCGGACTGAAGCTTTCTTT. This sequence encodes CAIRGTGDRTEAFF.

This clone occurred a few times. The J gene is TRBJ2-2, the V gene TRBV4-1; no reliable D call. Germline V gives CDR1 MGHRA, CDR2 YSYEKL. The V end lost 4 bases, the J end lost 1 base, and 7 bases lay between the germline ends. This CDR3 is built from 14 residues. The CDR3 is CASSPFWNTGELFF. The CDR3 DNA is TGCGCCAGCAGCCCTTTTTGGAACACCGGGGAGCTGTTTTTT.

This chain connects TRBV5-1 to TRBJ2-1; tentative D call: TRBD1 (5 bases). The ends were cut back, 0 bases at V and 8 bases at J, with 12 bases in the middle. CDR1 SGHRS and CDR2 YFSETQ come from the germline V gene. The CDR3 contains 14 residues. The CDR3 DNA reads TGCGCCAGCAGCTTGGCCAGGGTTGGGGATGAGCAGTTCTTC. The encoded protein is CASSLARVGDEQFF.

A single count supports this clone. V and J are TRBV20-1 and TRBJ2-3; 15 nucleotides align to TRBD2. The V and J ends lost 3 bases and 4 bases, in that order; junction bases with no gene match: 8. The CDR3 sequence is 17 residues long. Germline CDR1 and CDR2: DFQATT and SNEGSKA (reference sequence). The CDR3 protein is CSASGLAGGPSPDTQYF. DNA of the CDR3: TGCAGTGCTAGTGGACTAGCGGGGGGGCCTTCCCCAGATACGCAGTATTTT.

V usage is TRBV7-9 and J usage is TRBJ1-4; D is undetermined. V was pared by 4 bases and J by 8 bases, with 11 bases between. CDR1 is SEHNR and CDR2 is FQNEAQ in the germline V gene (reference sequence). The CDR3 totals 13 residues. As DNA, the CDR3 is TGTGCCAGCAGCTCCATACGGGAAGAAAAACTGTTTTTT. Translated, it gives CASSSIREEKLFF. The variable domain in full, with the rest retrieved from reference TRBV7-9 and TRBJ1-4, is DTGVSQNPRHKITKRGQNVTFRCDPISEHNRLYWYRQTLGQGPEFLTYFQNEAQLEKSRLLSDRFSAERPKGSFSTLEIQRTEQGDSAMYLCASSSIREEKLFFGSGTQLSVL.

The CDR3 loop reads CAWIRSRTGTNSPLHF. The CDR3 DNA reads as TGTGCCTGGATTCGGTCCCGAACAGGGACAAATTCACCCCTCCACTTT. The chain recombines TRBV30 with TRBJ1-6; possibly TRBD1 for D (6 bases). Trimming removed 4 bases from V and 7 bases from J, with 20 bases in between. Per germline, CDR1 GTSNPN and CDR2 SVGIG (reference sequence). The CDR3 is made up of 16 amino acids.

The chain recombines TRBV12-2 with TRBJ1-2. TRBV12-2 is classified as a pseudogene. There are 16 residues in the CDR3. This CDR3 is CASRSRPYREGYGYTF. The CDR3 region has the DNA TGTGCAAGTCGCTCTAGGCCCTACAGGGAGGGCTATGGCTACACCTTC.

The chain recombines TRBV24-1 with TRBJ2-2; TRBD1 matches 12 bases. Germline V CDR1 and CDR2: KGHDR, SFDVKD. J lost 6 bases, V lost 6 bases, and 7 bases had no gene match. This CDR3 is 16 amino acids long. CDR3 in DNA: TGTGCCACCAGTTATCCGGGACAGGGGGCCGCCGGGGAGCTGTTTTTT. Protein product: CATSYPGQGAAGELFF.

This chain uses TRBV5-1 with TRBJ2-7; 8 nucleotides agree with TRBD1. In germline, CDR1 is SGHRS, CDR2 YFSETQ. The CDR3 length is 15 residues. V gave up 0 bases and J gave up 6 bases; unmatched junction bases: 8. The DNA for the CDR3 is TGCGCCAGCAGCTTGGAAAAGACAGGGGTAATCGAGCAGTACTTC. It codes for CASSLEKTGVIEQYF.

V gene TRBV5-1 combines with J gene TRBJ2-7; D is possibly TRBD2 (7 bases). The CDR3 is 13 residues long. CDR1 and CDR2 from the germline V gene are SGHRS and YFSETQ. Trimming shortened V by 5 bases and J by 7 bases, and 16 bases separated the two germline ends. The CDR3 loop is CASSPLQGGEQYF. The CDR3 region has the DNA TGCGCCAGCAGTCCCCTACAGGGAGGGGAGCAGTACTTC.